The 25 T cell receptor beta chains below were found in one sample sequenced in a study of cytomegalovirus exposure and HLA in healthy donors. Repertoires were generated with immunoSEQ multiplex PCR, while TCRdb's copy carries only in-frame clones and drops some. Here the sample spans 150,000 or so clones, about 83% being singletons. The specimen was PBMCs. The receptors stem from a woman aged 25-40 years in good health and CMV-seronegative.

This rearrangement joins TRBV5-6 to TRBJ1-6, with 9 bases matching TRBD1. Trimming took 0 bases from V and 10 from J; bases not matched to a gene: 8. Germline V gene sequence: CDR1 SGHDT, CDR2 YYEEEE. This CDR3 contains 16 residues. For the CDR3, the DNA is TGTGCCAGCAGCTTGGCTAGGGGACAGGGTCGATCACCCCTCCACTTT. Translated: CASSLARGQGRSPLHF.

This clone was observed a handful of times. The V and J genes are TRBV6-5 and TRBJ1-4; 9 nucleotides line up with TRBD1. J lost 7 bases, V lost 5 bases, and 5 bases had no gene match. The CDR3 extends over 14 amino acids. Per germline, CDR1 MNHEY and CDR2 SVGAGI. The CDR3, as DNA: TGTGCCAGCAGTGAGGGACAGGGTTTTGAAAAACTGTTTTTT. This gives the protein CASSEGQGFEKLFF.

The chain uses TRBV2 and TRBJ2-3; no reliable D call. Germline loops: CDR1 SNHLY, CDR2 FYNNEI. Trimming left V 2 bases short and J 2 bases short, with 11 bases between. This CDR3 contains 15 residues. The DNA of the CDR3 is TGTGCCAGCAGTGAATGGCCTCCAAACACAGATACGCAGTATTTT. Amino acids: CASSEWPPNTDTQYF. Based on the CDR3 plus reference TRBV2 and TRBJ2-3, the full variable domain is EPEVTQTPSHQVTQMGQEVILRCVPISNHLYFYWYRQILGQKVEFLVSFYNNEISEKSEIFDDQFSVERPDGSNFTLKIRSTKLEDSAMYFCASSEWPPNTDTQYFGPGTRLTVL.

The V call is TRBV11-3, the J call TRBJ2-1; 7 bases match TRBD2. Trimming at V came to 1 base and at J to 0 bases, leaving 9 bases not matched to a gene. Looked up from germline, CDR1 is SGHNT and CDR2 is YENEEA. This CDR3 contains 18 residues. CDR3 region: CASSLGGWEGSSYNEQFF. The CDR3 DNA sequence: TGTGCCAGCAGCTTAGGGGGATGGGAGGGAAGCTCCTACAATGAGCAGTTCTTC.

The chain links TRBV21-1 to TRBJ2-5; the D call of TRBD2 is as the table states it, not checked on the DNA. TRBV21-1 is reported as a pseudogene. The CDR3 runs to 18 residues. Here the CDR3 reads CASSKARASGGASETQYF. DNA for the CDR3: TGTGCCAGCAGCAAAGCGAGGGCTAGCGGGGGGGCGTCCGAGACCCAGTACTTC.

V is TRBV2 and J is TRBJ2-5; 7 nucleotides align to TRBD2. The CDR3 sequence is 13 residues long. V was pared by 8 bases and J by 0 bases, with 3 bases of the junction left unmatched. Looked up from germline, CDR1 is SNHLY and CDR2 is FYNNEI. The chain's CDR3 is CASLRGDQETQYF. CDR3 sequence (DNA): TGTGCCAGCCTCCGGGGGGACCAAGAGACCCAGTACTTC.

The V gene is TRBV9, the J gene TRBJ2-3; the match to TRBD2 covers 7 bases. With 4 bases clipped from V and 4 bases from J, the junction kept 9 bases outside the gene matches. The germline gives CDR1 SGDLS, CDR2 YYNGEE. CDR3 length equals 15 residues. The CDR3 DNA reads TGTGCCAGCAGCCACAGGACTAGTAGGGCAGATACGCAGTATTTT. This sequence encodes CASSHRTSRADTQYF.

The V gene is TRBV5-4, the J gene TRBJ1-1; D possibly corresponds to TRBD1 (6 bases). The germline gives CDR1 SGHNT, CDR2 YYREEE (reference sequence). V was shortened by 0 bases and J by 1 base, with 10 bases between the two germline ends. This CDR3 contains 15 residues. CDR3 residues: CASSLVGGANTEAFF. Written as DNA, the CDR3 is TGTGCCAGCAGCTTGGTGGGGGGGGCGAACACTGAAGCTTTCTTT.

J is TRBJ2-6 and V is TRBV19; 9 bases match TRBD1. The CDR3 sequence is 19 residues long. The ends lost 3 bases at V and 2 bases at J; junction bases unmatched: 11. Germline assignment: CDR1 LNHDA and CDR2 SQIVND (reference sequence). The CDR3, as DNA: TGTGCCAGTAGTATCGGGGGTGAGGACAGGGGTGCTGGGGCCAACGTCCTGACTTTC. Translation: CASSIGGEDRGAGANVLTF. Supplemented by reference TRBV19 and TRBJ2-6, the full variable domain reads DGGITQSPKYLFRKEGQNVTLSCEQNLNHDAMYWYRQDPGQGLRLIYYSQIVNDFQKGDIAEGYSVSREKKESFPLTVTSAQKNPTAFYLCASSIGGEDRGAGANVLTFGAGSRLTVL.

This chain uses TRBV19 with TRBJ2-4, with TRBD1 matching over 8 bases. Germline values: CDR1 LNHDA, CDR2 SQIVND (reference sequence). This CDR3 contains 14 residues. Unmatched junction bases numbered 0, after V lost 1 base and J lost 4 bases. The DNA for the CDR3 is TGTGCCAGTAGTATAGGGACAGGGAAAAACATTCAGTACTTC. Protein sequence: CASSIGTGKNIQYF.

The chain recombines TRBV5-6 with TRBJ2-7, with TRBD1 matching over 7 bases. The V gene's germline CDR1 is SGHDT and CDR2 YYEEEE. V shed 3 bases and J 1 base; nucleotides not matched to a gene: 13. CDR3 length equals 17 residues. The CDR3 region is CASSSRLLWTGSYEQYF. The CDR3 bases are TGTGCCAGCAGCTCGCGACTCCTATGGACAGGATCCTACGAGCAGTACTTC.

This chain uses TRBV6-1 with TRBJ2-3; TRBD1 matches 9 bases. The CDR3 sequence is 18 residues long. CDR1 MNHNS and CDR2 SASEGT come from the germline V gene. V dropped 0 bases and J dropped 3; count of bases not matched to a gene: 10. The CDR3: CASSEALPGQGLTDTQYF. The CDR3 DNA reads as TGTGCCAGCAGTGAAGCGCTTCCGGGACAGGGCCTTACAGATACGCAGTATTTT.

The V gene is TRBV7-9, the J gene TRBJ1-2; maybe TRBD1 (5 bases). Trimming cost V 0 bases and J 8 bases, with 10 bases left between them. Germline V lookup: CDR1 SEHNR, CDR2 FQNEAQ (reference sequence). This CDR3 comprises 13 residues. CDR3 amino acids: CASSLAREDGYTF. CDR3 bases: TGTGCCAGCAGCTTAGCCAGGGAGGACGGCTACACCTTC. Variable domain in full (rest from reference TRBV7-9 and TRBJ1-2): DTGVSQNPRHKITKRGQNVTFRCDPISEHNRLYWYRQTLGQGPEFLTYFQNEAQLEKSRLLSDRFSAERPKGSFSTLEIQRTEQGDSAMYLCASSLAREDGYTFGSGTRLTVV.

The V call is TRBV9, the J call TRBJ2-1; weak D call: TRBD2 (6 bases). Germline V gives CDR1 SGDLS, CDR2 YYNGEE. The CDR3 sequence is 16 residues long. V was cut by 4 bases and J by 0 bases, with 14 bases left in between. CDR3 in amino acids: CASSILATSSYNEQFF. DNA for the CDR3: TGTGCCAGCAGCATACTAGCCACGAGCTCCTACAATGAGCAGTTCTTC.

The chain carries TRBV27 and TRBJ2-1, with D possibly being TRBD2 (5 bases). Germline CDR1 MNHEY, CDR2 SMNVEV (reference sequence). V gave up 8 bases and J gave up 2 bases, with 13 bases separating them. The CDR3 is 14 amino acids. CDR3 in amino acids: CASGLGSTYNEQFF. Here the CDR3 DNA reads TGTGCCAGCGGGTTAGGGAGTACCTACAATGAGCAGTTCTTC.

This chain joins TRBV4-1 and TRBJ1-2, with TRBD1 matching 8 bases. The V segment lost 1 base and the J segment 6 bases; nucleotides outside the gene matches: 10. The germline CDR1 and CDR2 sequences are MGHRA and YSYEKL. This CDR3 is built from 16 residues. CDR3 loop: CASSQVEGRGRDGYTF. The CDR3 DNA follows: TGCGCCAGCAGCCAAGTCGAAGGCAGGGGGCGCGATGGCTACACCTTC.

This clone occurred a few times. J is TRBJ1-6 and V is TRBV7-9; perhaps TRBD1 as D (5 bases). Germline assignment: CDR1 SEHNR and CDR2 FQNEAQ (reference sequence). V lost 5 bases, J lost 10 bases, and 12 bases lay in between. The CDR3 covers 13 residues. DNA for the CDR3: TGTGCCAGCAGCCCTCAGGGTGACTCACCCCTCCACTTT. Translating gives CASSPQGDSPLHF.

V usage is TRBV4-1 and J usage is TRBJ2-7, with a weak D call TRBD1 (6 bases). V lost 2 bases to trimming and J lost 2 bases, with 13 bases between them. CDR1 is MGHRA, CDR2 YSYEKL, per germline. The CDR3 extends over 15 amino acids. CDR3 bases: TGCGCCAGCAGCCAAATTTCAGGGGAACCCTACGAGCAGTACTTC. Amino acids: CASSQISGEPYEQYF.

This chain connects TRBV7-9 to TRBJ2-3; 10 nucleotides align to TRBD2. Looked up from germline, CDR1 is SEHNR and CDR2 is FQNEAQ (reference sequence). Losses at the gene ends were 1 base for V and 5 bases for J; bases not matched to a gene: 3. The CDR3 covers 15 residues. This chain's CDR3 is CASSLVASGGDTQYF. DNA of the CDR3: TGTGCCAGCAGCTTAGTTGCTAGCGGGGGAGATACGCAGTATTTT.

J is TRBJ1-6 and V is TRBV4-3, with 7 bases fitting TRBD1. CDR1 is LGHNA, CDR2 YSLEER, per germline. The V and J ends lost 1 base and 7 bases, in that order; junction bases with no gene match: 1. The CDR3 is 14 residues long. The CDR3 here is CASSQGQGNSPLHF. DNA of the CDR3: TGCGCCAGCAGCCAAGGACAGGGAAATTCACCCCTCCACTTT.

The V call is TRBV5-1, the J call TRBJ1-2; D may be TRBD1 (5 bases). The V gene lost 6 bases and the J gene lost 6 bases, with 15 bases spanning the gap. The CDR3 is 13 residues long. From germline, CDR1 is SGHRS and CDR2 YFSETQ. In DNA form, the CDR3 reads TGCGCCAGCACCATTCAGGGCTCGGATGGCTACACCTTC. Its protein is CASTIQGSDGYTF.

V and J are TRBV19 and TRBJ1-2; D remains ambiguous. This CDR3 has 12 amino acids. Deletions cut 9 bases from V and 3 bases from J, with 11 bases between. Germline V gene data show CDR1 as LNHDA and CDR2 as SQIVND (reference sequence). CDR3 nucleotides: TGTGCCAGCACCCCGCGAGACTATGGCTACACCTTC. This codes for CASTPRDYGYTF.

The chain joins TRBV4-1 to TRBJ2-7, with TRBD2 as a possible D gene (5 bases). Germline V gives CDR1 MGHRA, CDR2 YSYEKL. The CDR3 length is 14 residues. Trimming removed 4 bases at V and 4 bases at J, with 14 bases between. The CDR3 DNA follows: TGCGCCAGCAGCCTCCCTGGAGGCAGTTACGAGCAGTACTTC. It yields the protein CASSLPGGSYEQYF.

The chain combines TRBV12-5 with TRBJ1-3; 7 bases line up with TRBD1. There are 15 residues in the CDR3. Germline CDR1 and CDR2: LGHNT and FRNRAP. J gave up 0 bases and V 6 bases, and 5 bases lay outside the gene matches. The CDR3 is CASGQTGFSGNTIYF. CDR3 DNA: TGTGCTAGTGGACAGACAGGGTTCTCTGGAAACACCATATATTTT.

The gene calls are TRBV5-1 and TRBJ2-2; D unresolved. The CDR3 runs 14 residues. Trimming cost V 0 bases and J 4 bases, with 7 bases left between them. Germline-derived CDR1 and CDR2 are SGHRS and YFSETQ. Written as DNA, the CDR3 is TGCGCCAGCAGCTTGGGGCATGGCACCGGGGAGCTGTTTTTT. It translates to CASSLGHGTGELFF.